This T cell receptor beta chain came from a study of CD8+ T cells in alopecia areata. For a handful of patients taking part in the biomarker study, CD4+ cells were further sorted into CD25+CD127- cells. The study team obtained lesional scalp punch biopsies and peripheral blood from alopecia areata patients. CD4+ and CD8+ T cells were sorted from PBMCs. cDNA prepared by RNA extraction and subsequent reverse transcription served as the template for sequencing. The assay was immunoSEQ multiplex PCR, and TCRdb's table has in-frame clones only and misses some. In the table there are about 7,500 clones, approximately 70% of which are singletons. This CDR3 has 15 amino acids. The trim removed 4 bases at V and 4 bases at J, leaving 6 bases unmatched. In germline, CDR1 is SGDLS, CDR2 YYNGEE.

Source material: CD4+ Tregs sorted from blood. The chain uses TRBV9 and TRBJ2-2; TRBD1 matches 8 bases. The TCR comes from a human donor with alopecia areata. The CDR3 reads CASSFRTGSTGELFF. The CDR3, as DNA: TGTGCCAGCAGCTTCCGGACAGGGAGCACCGGGGAGCTGTTTTTT. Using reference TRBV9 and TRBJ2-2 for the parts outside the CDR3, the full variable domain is DSGVTQTPKHLITATGQRVTLRCSPRSGDLSVYWYQQSLDQGLQFLIQYYNGEERAKGNILERFSAQQFPDLHSELNLSSLELGDSALYFCASSFRTGSTGELFFGEGSRLTVL.